This T cell receptor (beta chain) stems from a study of T-cell memory formation after mild COVID-19. The study, taken as a whole, reports: The pre-infection memory compartment contained some responding clones, suggesting cross-reactive memory joined.

As regards this clonotype: Its antigen is not identified.

One entry per CDR3 protein results from TCRdb running MiXCR on the 5' RACE reads. The sample holds hundreds of thousands of distinct CDR3 sequences, approximately 15% seen once. The trim removed 5 bases at V and 6 bases at J, leaving 10 bases unmatched. The CDR3 runs 15 residues. Germline V gene sequence: CDR1 SGHTA, CDR2 FQGNSA. The sequence came from a man between 18 and 29 years old who had mild COVID-19 (a few samples of this study predate the infection). Cell type and time point are not known. The sample was PBMCs or a T cell subset sorted from them (not recorded which). The rearrangement uses TRBV7-2 and TRBJ2-1; 7 nucleotides match TRBD2. In DNA, the CDR3 is TGTGCCAGCAGCCCTAGCGGTGTTAGGGCCAATGAGCAGTTCTTC. This codes for CASSPSGVRANEQFF. The full variable domain, completed using reference TRBV7-2 and TRBJ2-1, is GAGVSQSPSNKVTEKGKDVELRCDPISGHTALYWYRQSLGQGLEFLIYFQGNSAPDKSGLPSDRFSAERTGGSVSTLTIQRTQQEDSAVYLCASSPSGVRANEQFFGPGTRLTVL.